This note documents a single T cell receptor (beta chain) sequence. These data belong to a study of blood T cell repertoires in COVID-19. The CDR3 loop spans 17 amino acids. The germline CDR1 and CDR2 sequences are SEHNR and FQNEAQ (reference sequence). J was trimmed by 2 bases and V by 3 bases; bases with no gene match: 6. This table comes from immunoSEQ multiplex PCR, and its TCRdb copy is limited to in-frame clones, with some not included. The sample records 150,000 to 200,000 clones, about 85% being singletons. Sequenced: PBMCs or T cells enriched from blood (not recorded which). The V call is TRBV7-9, the J call TRBJ2-3; TRBD2 matches 12 bases. The receptor's source is a woman in her forties or fifties who had recovered from COVID-19. CDR3 in DNA: TGTGCCAGCAGCTTCCTACTAGCGGGGGGACTCACAGATACGCAGTATTTT. Its protein is CASSFLLAGGLTDTQYF. The full variable domain, its missing parts supplied by reference TRBV7-9 and TRBJ2-3, is DTGVSQNPRHKITKRGQNVTFRCDPISEHNRLYWYRQTLGQGPEFLTYFQNEAQLEKSRLLSDRFSAERPKGSFSTLEIQRTEQGDSAMYLCASSFLLAGGLTDTQYFGPGTRLTVL.